The clone carrying this TCR beta chain was recorded a few times. Antigen specificity is unknown. The CDR3 consists of 19 residues. Germline trimming cut 1 base from V and 3 bases from J; bases unmatched to any gene: 12. Germline-derived CDR1 and CDR2 are SGHTA and FQGTGA. TCRdb itself ran the 5' RACE reads through MiXCR, one entry per CDR3 protein. The table shows roughly 130,000 distinct CDR3 sequences, with around 15% occurring only once. These data originate in a study of CD8 T cells in ankylosing spondylitis. Study-level points and caveats: Reportedly, significant enrichment of disease-linked clones occurred in matched ankylosing spondylitis synovial fluid. Earlier reports found some motif variants in synovial fluid and blood in reactive arthritis.

This rearrangement joins TRBV7-3 to TRBJ2-3; 11 nucleotides align to TRBD2. The material sequenced was blood, either unsorted or a sorted T cell fraction (not recorded which). This clonotype was sampled from a female donor with ankylosing spondylitis or in good health (not recorded which). The CDR3 loop reads CASSLKPSGRPLKTDTQYF. CDR3 DNA sequence: TGTGCCAGCAGCTTAAAGCCTAGCGGGAGGCCTCTTAAGACAGATACGCAGTATTTT. Looking up the rest from reference TRBV7-3 and TRBJ2-3 gives the full variable domain: GAGVSQTPSNKVTEKGKYVELRCDPISGHTALYWYRQSLGQGPEFLIYFQGTGAADDSGLPNDRFFAVRPEGSVSTLKIQRTERGDSAVYLCASSLKPSGRPLKTDTQYFGPGTRLTVL.